This T cell receptor beta chain was sequenced in a study of T-cell reconstitution after alpha-beta-depleted transplantation in children. The library targeted TCRbeta and was prepared with unique molecular identifiers. MiXCR, run by TCRdb on the PCR reads, gives a single entry per CDR3 protein. The sample lists roughly 89,000 distinct CDR3 sequences, roughly an eighth occurring once. This CDR3 is 14 amino acids long. V lost 2 bases, J lost 1 base, and 10 bases lay in between. The germline V gene has CDR1 DFQATT and CDR2 SNEGSKA (reference sequence). This clonotype was seen at least ten times. The source of this sequence is a human donor who donated a stem cell graft to a child with inherited bone marrow failure. The source was PBMCs from the stem cell graft donor, collected from the stem cell graft. The V gene is TRBV20-1, the J gene TRBJ2-3; no firm D call. CDR3 region: CSARNPQGTDTQYF. CDR3 in DNA: TGCAGTGCTAGAAACCCGCAGGGCACAGATACGCAGTATTTT.